Following are 14 T cell receptor beta chains from one sample sequenced in a study of shared clonotypes between healthy human individuals. Method: immunoSEQ multiplex PCR; TCRdb's copy keeps in-frame clones and lacks some. The sample has fewer than 1.6 million clones, 97% to 99% seen once. The sequenced sample consisted of naive CD4+ T cells sorted from blood. Subset of the sample: CD45RA+ positively selected. These receptors were collected from a man aged 25 to 40 in good health.

This rearrangement joins TRBV18 to TRBJ1-2; tentatively, D is TRBD1 (5 bases). CDR3 length: 14 residues. Trimming left V 4 bases short and J 2 bases short, with 11 bases between. Germline CDR1 and CDR2: KGHSH and LQKENI. Written as DNA, the CDR3 is TGTGCCAGCTCACTCCAGGGCGGAAACTATGGCTACACCTTC. Residues: CASSLQGGNYGYTF.

This chain connects TRBV21-1 to TRBJ2-1. TRBV21-1 is a listed pseudogene. The length of the CDR3 is 15 residues. Here the CDR3 DNA reads TGTGCCAGCAGCAGAGAACAATTCTCCTACAATGAGCAGTTCTTC. Translation gives CASSREQFSYNEQFF.

V usage is TRBV4-2 and J usage is TRBJ2-1, with unresolved D. Trimming removed 0 bases at V and 7 bases at J, with 13 bases between. CDR3 length: 15 residues. In germline, CDR1 is LGHNA, CDR2 YNFKEQ. The CDR3 loop is CASSQDIWAENEQFF. Written as DNA, the CDR3 is TGTGCCAGCAGCCAAGATATATGGGCCGAGAATGAGCAGTTCTTC.

The chain uses TRBV9 and TRBJ2-3; D might be TRBD2 (5 bases). The CDR3 runs to 16 residues. Germline V gives CDR1 SGDLS, CDR2 YYNGEE. Deletions cut 1 base from V and 0 bases from J, with 12 bases between. The CDR3 loop is CASSVSSSLSTDTQYF. CDR3 in DNA: TGTGCCAGCAGCGTATCCTCTAGCCTCAGCACAGATACGCAGTATTTT.

This clone was seen just once. Other DNA sequences from this sample encode an identical CDR3 as well. The chain joins TRBV5-1 to TRBJ2-1; D possibly corresponds to TRBD2 (6 bases). Germline V gene data show CDR1 as SGHRS and CDR2 as YFSETQ. CDR3 length: 13 amino acids. Trimming removed 0 bases from V and 5 bases from J, with 6 bases in between. The CDR3 is CASSLASDNEQFF. The CDR3 DNA sequence: TGCGCCAGCAGCTTGGCTAGCGACAATGAGCAGTTCTTC. Using reference TRBV5-1 and TRBJ2-1 for the parts outside the CDR3, the full variable domain is KAGVTQTPRYLIKTRGQQVTLSCSPISGHRSVSWYQQTPGQGLQFLFEYFSETQRNKGNFPGRFSGRQFSNSRSEMNVSTLELGDSALYLCASSLASDNEQFFGPGTRLTVL.

The gene calls are TRBV29-1 and TRBJ2-7; D gene unclear. The CDR3 consists of 12 residues. Germline lookup yields CDR1 SQVTM and CDR2 ANQGSEA. V gave up 4 bases and J gave up 1 base, with 8 bases separating them. CDR3 DNA: TGCAGCGTTGTGACCGCTTCCTACGAGCAGTACTTC. Encoded protein: CSVVTASYEQYF.

The chain links TRBV2 to TRBJ2-3, with D possibly matching TRBD1 (5 bases). Germline V CDR1 and CDR2: SNHLY, FYNNEI. V was clipped by 6 bases and J by 3 bases, with 7 bases between them. This CDR3 is 12 amino acids long. The CDR3 protein is CASRTVTDTQYF. The CDR3 DNA sequence: TGTGCCAGCAGGACAGTTACAGATACGCAGTATTTT.

A note on this clone: Other DNA sequences of this sample code for an identical CDR3. J is TRBJ2-7 and V is TRBV5-1; TRBD2 agrees at 14 bases. CDR3 size: 15 residues. Per the germline V gene, CDR1 is SGHRS and CDR2 is YFSETQ. The ends lost 4 bases at V and 4 bases at J; junction bases unmatched: 4. The CDR3 region is CASSTGLAGGYEQYF. For the CDR3, the DNA is TGCGCCAGCAGCACCGGACTAGCGGGAGGATACGAGCAGTACTTC.

The J gene is TRBJ2-1, the V gene TRBV7-8; D gene ambiguous. The CDR3 extends over 15 amino acids. Between the trimmed V and J ends, which lost 1 base and 2 bases, there was a span of 9 bases. Germline CDR1 SGHVS, CDR2 FQNEAQ. The CDR3 DNA sequence: TGTGCCAGCAGCTTAGGTGGTAGCCCCTACAATGAGCAGTTCTTC. This codes for CASSLGGSPYNEQFF.

The chain carries TRBV18 and TRBJ2-6, with no clear D. The ends were cut back, 1 base at V and 0 bases at J, with 10 bases in the middle. The CDR3 is 17 amino acids. The germline gives CDR1 KGHSH, CDR2 LQKENI. Here the CDR3 DNA reads TGTGCCAGCTCACCACGGACCCGCCTCTCTGGGGCCAACGTCCTGACTTTC. It yields the protein CASSPRTRLSGANVLTF. The entire variable domain, with the rest obtained from reference TRBV18 and TRBJ2-6, is as follows: NAGVMQNPRHLVRRRGQEARLRCSPMKGHSHVYWYRQLPEEGLKFMVYLQKENIIDESGMPKERFSAEFPKEGPSILRIQQVVRGDSAAYFCASSPRTRLSGANVLTFGAGSRLTVL.

The chain carries TRBV13 and TRBJ2-7; 10 positions agree with TRBD2. CDR1 PRHDT and CDR2 FYEKMQ come from the germline V gene (reference sequence). V dropped 0 bases and J dropped 5; count of bases not matched to a gene: 7. CDR3 length: 16 amino acids. CDR3 bases: TGTGCCAGCAGCTTAGGACGGACTAGCGGTTGGGACGAGCAGTACTTC. Protein: CASSLGRTSGWDEQYF. The complete variable domain, with remaining parts taken from reference TRBV13 and TRBJ2-7, reads AAGVIQSPRHLIKEKRETATLKCYPIPRHDTVYWYQQGPGQDPQFLISFYEKMQSDKGSIPDRFSAQQFSDYHSELNMSSLELGDSALYFCASSLGRTSGWDEQYFGPGTRLTVT.

The rearrangement uses TRBV5-1 and TRBJ2-3, with 11 nucleotides matching TRBD2. Unmatched junction bases numbered 8, after V lost 5 bases and J lost 3 bases. The V gene's germline CDR1 is SGHRS and CDR2 YFSETQ. This CDR3 region has 16 residues. CDR3 region: CASRGTSGSWTDTQYF. CDR3 DNA sequence: TGCGCCAGCAGGGGAACTAGCGGGAGTTGGACAGATACGCAGTATTTT.

V gene TRBV7-3 combines with J gene TRBJ2-3; 9 bases line up with TRBD2. Germline CDR1 is SGHTA and CDR2 is FQGTGA. V was clipped by 5 bases and J by 2 bases; unmatched bases: 2. The CDR3 is made up of 14 amino acids. In DNA, the CDR3 is TGTGCCAGCAGCCTAGCGGGAAACACAGATACGCAGTATTTT. This codes for CASSLAGNTDTQYF.

The J gene is TRBJ2-7, the V gene TRBV5-1; TRBD1 matches at 9 bases. J gave up 3 bases and V 4 bases, and 5 bases lay outside the gene matches. Germline-derived CDR1 and CDR2 are SGHRS and YFSETQ. The CDR3 length is 14 residues. The CDR3 spells CASSPRQGGYEQYF. CDR3 in DNA: TGCGCCAGCAGCCCCCGACAGGGGGGCTACGAGCAGTACTTC.